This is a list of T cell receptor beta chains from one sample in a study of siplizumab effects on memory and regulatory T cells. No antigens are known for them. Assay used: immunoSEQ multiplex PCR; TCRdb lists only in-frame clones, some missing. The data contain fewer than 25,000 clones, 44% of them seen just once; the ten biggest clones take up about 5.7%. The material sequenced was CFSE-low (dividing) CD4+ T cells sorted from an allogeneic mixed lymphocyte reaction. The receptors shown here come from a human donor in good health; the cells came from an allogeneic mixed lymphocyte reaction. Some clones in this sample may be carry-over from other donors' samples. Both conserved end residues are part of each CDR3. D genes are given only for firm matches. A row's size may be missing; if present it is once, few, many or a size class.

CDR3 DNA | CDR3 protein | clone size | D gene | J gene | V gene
TGTGCCAGCTCACCGCTGACAAACACCGGGGAGCTGTTTTTT | CASSPLTNTGELFF | few | NA | TRBJ2-2 | TRBV18
TGTGCCAGCAGCCCGTGGATCGCTGAAGCTTTCTTT | CASSPWIAEAFF | NA | NA | TRBJ1-1 | TRBV7-8
TGTGCCAGCAGTCCCGAACAGGGGAAGTACGAGCAGTACTTC | CASSPEQGKYEQYF | few | TRBD1 | TRBJ2-7 | TRBV6-5
TGCGCCAGCAGCTTGGAGGGCAGGTCTGCTGGAAACACCATATATTTT | CASSLEGRSAGNTIYF | few | NA | TRBJ1-3 | TRBV5-1
TGTGCCAGCTCACCTATTACAAGCGCGGGTGCGACCGGGGAGCTGTTTTTT | CASSPITSAGATGELFF | NA | NA | TRBJ2-2 | TRBV18
TGTGCCAGCAGCCTAGGGTGGAAGGGGAAGCTAACAGATACGCAGTATTTT | CASSLGWKGKLTDTQYF | few | NA | TRBJ2-3 | TRBV11-2
TGTGCCAGCAGGCTGCTCTACGAGCAGTACTTC | CASRLLYEQYF | NA | NA | TRBJ2-7 | TRBV6-8
TGTGCCAGCAGTTATTGGCAGACAGATACGCAGTATTTT | CASSYWQTDTQYF | NA | NA | TRBJ2-3 | TRBV6-5
TGTGCCAGCAGCTTAAATCCGCTCGGGGGCACTGAAGCTTTCTTT | CASSLNPLGGTEAFF | NA | NA | TRBJ1-1 | TRBV7-8
TGTGCCAGCAGTTTATCTCCGCTTGGGAATTCACCCCTCCACTTT | CASSLSPLGNSPLHF | few | NA | TRBJ1-6 | TRBV27
TGTGCCAGCGGACAGAACTATGGCTACACCTTC | CASGQNYGYTF | medium-sized | NA | TRBJ1-2 | TRBV25-1
TGTGCCAGCAACGCAGGGCCCCTGGGGGAGACCCAGTACTTC | CASNAGPLGETQYF | NA | NA | TRBJ2-5 | TRBV6-5
TGCGCCAGCAGCCAAGGCCAGGGGGGCTACTACGAGCAGTACTTC | CASSQGQGGYYEQYF | few | NA | TRBJ2-7 | TRBV4-1
TGTGCCTGGAGTGTACTAGCGGGAGGGCCTGCTACGCAGTATTTT | CAWSVLAGGPATQYF | many | TRBD2 | TRBJ2-3 | TRBV30
TGTGCCAGCAGTTTAATTGGCGGGCCCCTCTACGAGCAGTACTTC | CASSLIGGPLYEQYF | NA | NA | TRBJ2-7 | TRBV28
TGTGCCAGCAGCTCCTTTTCCGGGACAGGAGTTACTGGGGCCAACGTCCTGACTTTC | CASSSFSGTGVTGANVLTF | NA | TRBD1 | TRBJ2-6 | TRBV11-2
TGTGCCAGCAGCTTAGTGGGGACGGTTAGCTACAATGAGCAGTTCTTC | CASSLVGTVSYNEQFF | NA | NA | TRBJ2-1 | TRBV7-2
TGTGCCAGCAGCCCAGGGAATTTGGTGGAGACCCAGTACTTC | CASSPGNLVETQYF | NA | NA | TRBJ2-5 | TRBV11-3
TGCGCCAGCAGGGTCGAGACTAGCGGGAGTATCAATGAGCAGTTCTTC | CASRVETSGSINEQFF | NA | TRBD2 | TRBJ2-1 | TRBV10-1
TGTGCCAGCAGCCGAAATAGGGCGGCGGGGGAGACCCAGTACTTC | CASSRNRAAGETQYF | once | NA | TRBJ2-5 | TRBV7-2
TGTGCCAGCAGCCTCAATGCAGGGGGCCATGGCTACACCTTC | CASSLNAGGHGYTF | NA | TRBD1 | TRBJ1-2 | TRBV6-6
TGTGCCAGCAGCTTAGCAGGTCAGGGGAGGGGCAATGAGCAGTTCTTC | CASSLAGQGRGNEQFF | few | NA | TRBJ2-1 | TRBV7-2
TGTGCCAGCACCACTGACAGGGGCGCGAGGACTGAAGCTTTCTTT | CASTTDRGARTEAFF | NA | TRBD1 | TRBJ1-1 | TRBV7-8
TGTGCCAGCCAGCTGGCGGGGAACACTGAAGCTTTCTTT | CASQLAGNTEAFF | NA | NA | TRBJ1-1 | TRBV6-5
TGTGCCAGCTCACCACTTTTTCAGGGGGTCTACGAGCAGTACTTC | CASSPLFQGVYEQYF | NA | TRBD1 | TRBJ2-7 | TRBV18
TGTGCCAGCAGCCCCGAAAGCAGGGGGCCCTACGAGCAGTACTTC | CASSPESRGPYEQYF | medium-sized | TRBD1 | TRBJ2-7 | TRBV4-2
TGTGCCATCAAAGTAACAGGGGGCGACCCACGTACGCAGTATTTT | CAIKVTGGDPRTQYF | NA | TRBD1 | TRBJ2-3 | TRBV10-3
TGCGCCAGCAGCTTGGGAGGAATAGGTACTATCCTCCTGACGCAGTATTTT | CASSLGGIGTILLTQYF | NA | NA | TRBJ2-3 | TRBV5-1
TGTGCCAGCACCCGGGGGCTTTATAATTCACCCCTCCACTTT | CASTRGLYNSPLHF | NA | NA | TRBJ1-6 | TRBV6-1
TGTGCCAGCAGCTTAGAAGGGGGTCGTGGAAACACCATATATTTT | CASSLEGGRGNTIYF | few | NA | TRBJ1-3 | TRBV7-2
TGTGCCATCAGCAATGGGCAGGGGGGATCACCCCTCCACTTT | CAISNGQGGSPLHF | few | TRBD1 | TRBJ1-6 | TRBV10-3
TGTGCCGCGAACCACAGGGGGACCTACGAGCAGTACTTC | CAANHRGTYEQYF | NA | TRBD1 | TRBJ2-7 | TRBV5-5
TGTGCCAGTAGTATGGGCGGGAGGGGGGAGACCCAGTACTTC | CASSMGGRGETQYF | NA | TRBD2 | TRBJ2-5 | TRBV19
TGCGCCAGCAGGGGGACTAGCGCCTGGGGGGAGACCCAGTACTTC | CASRGTSAWGETQYF | NA | TRBD2 | TRBJ2-5 | TRBV5-1
TGTGCCACCAGCCCCGACCGGGGGGGTTTTAGCACAGATACGCAGTATTTT | CATSPDRGGFSTDTQYF | NA | TRBD2 | TRBJ2-3 | TRBV15
TGCGCCAGCAGCACACAGGGGGCGAGCTCCTACAATGAGCAGTTCTTC | CASSTQGASSYNEQFF | NA | TRBD1 | TRBJ2-1 | TRBV5-1
TGTGCCAGCAGACGTTTCAGGAGTCAAGAGACCCAGTACTTC | CASRRFRSQETQYF | NA | NA | TRBJ2-5 | TRBV11-1
TGTGCCAGCAGCTTGCAACCACTAAATGAAAAACTGTTTTTT | CASSLQPLNEKLFF | NA | NA | TRBJ1-4 | TRBV5-5
TGTGCCAGCAGTCCGACAGGGGGCCCAACTGAAGCTTTCTTT | CASSPTGGPTEAFF | NA | TRBD1 | TRBJ1-1 | TRBV7-3